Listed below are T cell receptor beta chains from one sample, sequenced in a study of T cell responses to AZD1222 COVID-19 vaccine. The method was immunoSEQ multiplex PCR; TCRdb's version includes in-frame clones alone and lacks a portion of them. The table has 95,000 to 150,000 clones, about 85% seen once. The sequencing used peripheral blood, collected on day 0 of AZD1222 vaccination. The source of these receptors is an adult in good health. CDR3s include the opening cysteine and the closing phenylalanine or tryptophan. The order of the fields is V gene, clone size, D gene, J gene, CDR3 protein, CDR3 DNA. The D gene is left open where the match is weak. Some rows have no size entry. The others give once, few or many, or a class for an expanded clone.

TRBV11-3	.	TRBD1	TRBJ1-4	CASSSDRGREKLFF	TGTGCCAGCAGCTCTGACAGGGGAAGAGAAAAACTGTTTTTT
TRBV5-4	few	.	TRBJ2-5	CASSWGTRETQYF	TGTGCCAGCAGCTGGGGGACTCGGGAGACCCAGTACTTC
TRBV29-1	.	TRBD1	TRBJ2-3	CSVEDWGQGATDTQYF	TGCAGCGTTGAAGATTGGGGACAGGGGGCGACAGATACGCAGTATTTT
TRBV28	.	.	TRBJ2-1	CASSRIGEQFF	TGTGCCAGCAGTCGAATAGGTGAGCAGTTCTTC
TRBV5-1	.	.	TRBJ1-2	CASSLYGDGYTF	TGCGCCAGCAGCTTGTACGGAGATGGCTACACCTTC
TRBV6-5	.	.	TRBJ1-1	CASSSGQRRTAFF	TGTGCCAGCAGTTCCGGACAGAGGCGTACAGCTTTCTTT
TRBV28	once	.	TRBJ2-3	CASSPIPGTDTQYF	TGTGCCAGCAGTCCCATCCCTGGTACGGATACGCAGTATTTT
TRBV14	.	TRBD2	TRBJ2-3	CASSQVLAGDFTDTQYF	TGTGCCAGCAGCCAAGTACTAGCGGGGGATTTCACAGATACGCAGTATTTT
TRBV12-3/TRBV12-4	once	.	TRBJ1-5	CASSYDRSQPQHF	TGTGCCAGCAGCTATGACAGGTCTCAGCCCCAGCATTTT
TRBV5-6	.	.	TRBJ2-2	CASSAEFGPFNTGELFF	TGTGCCAGCAGCGCAGAATTCGGGCCTTTTAACACCGGGGAGCTGTTTTTT
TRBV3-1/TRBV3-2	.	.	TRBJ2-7	CASSQEVSEQYF	TGTGCCAGCAGCCAAGAGGTTAGCGAGCAGTACTTC
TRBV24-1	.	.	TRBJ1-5	CATRQQTNQPQHF	TGTGCCACCAGGCAACAAACCAATCAGCCCCAGCATTTT
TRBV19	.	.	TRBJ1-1	CASIPRPMNTEAFF	TGTGCCAGTATCCCGAGACCAATGAACACTGAAGCTTTCTTT
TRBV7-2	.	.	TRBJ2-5	CASGGATVETQYF	TGTGCCAGCGGGGGGGCCACGGTGGAGACCCAGTACTTC
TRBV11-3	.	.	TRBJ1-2	CASSLDGLKPNYGYTF	TGTGCCAGCAGCTTAGACGGTCTCAAGCCCAACTATGGCTACACCTTC
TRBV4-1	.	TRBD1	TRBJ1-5	CASSWTGIGQWPQHF	TGCGCCAGCAGCTGGACAGGGATCGGGCAGTGGCCCCAGCATTTT
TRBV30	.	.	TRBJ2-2	CAWSVQVGGELFF	TGTGCCTGGAGTGTTCAGGTGGGGGGGGAGCTGTTTTTT
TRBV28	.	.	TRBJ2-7	CASSFTGTYEQYF	TGTGCCAGCAGTTTTACAGGGACCTACGAGCAGTACTTC
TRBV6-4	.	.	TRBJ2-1	CASSATPGSNEQFF	TGTGCCAGCAGTGCGACCCCTGGTAGTAATGAGCAGTTCTTC
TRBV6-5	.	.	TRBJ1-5	CASSYSGAGSQPQHF	TGTGCCAGCAGTTACTCGGGGGCAGGGAGCCAGCCCCAGCATTTT
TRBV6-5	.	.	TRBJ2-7	CASSRLNGGSYEQYF	TGTGCCAGCAGTCGACTCAACGGGGGCTCCTACGAGCAGTACTTC
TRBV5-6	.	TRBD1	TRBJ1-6	CASSDDRGGSYNSPLHF	TGTGCCAGCAGCGACGACAGGGGGGGATCCTATAATTCACCCCTCCACTTT
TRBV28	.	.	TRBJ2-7	CASRTQNRVYEQYF	TGTGCCAGCAGGACTCAAAACAGGGTCTACGAGCAGTACTTC
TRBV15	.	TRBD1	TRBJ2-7	CATSPGQDYEQYF	TGTGCCACCAGTCCGGGACAGGACTACGAGCAGTACTTC
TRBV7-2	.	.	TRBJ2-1	CASSLELGIEQFF	TGTGCCAGCAGCTTAGAGTTAGGGATAGAGCAGTTCTTC
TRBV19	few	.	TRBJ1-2	CASSPDSLLYYGYTF	TGTGCCAGTAGTCCGGACAGCTTACTATACTATGGCTACACCTTC
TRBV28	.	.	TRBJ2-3	CASSPPGRSIRDTQYF	TGTGCCAGCAGTCCTCCCGGGCGATCTATTCGAGATACGCAGTATTTT
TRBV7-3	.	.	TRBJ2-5	CASSLRGAQQETQYF	TGTGCCAGCAGCTTACGAGGGGCGCAACAAGAGACCCAGTACTTC
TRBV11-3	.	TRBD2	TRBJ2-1	CASSSGGGHYNEQFF	TGTGCCAGCAGCTCCGGGGGGGGGCACTACAATGAGCAGTTCTTC
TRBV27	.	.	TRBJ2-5	CASSLSASAQETQYF	TGTGCCAGCAGTTTATCGGCTAGCGCCCAAGAGACCCAGTACTTC
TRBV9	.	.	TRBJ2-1	CASSAGATGNEQFF	TGTGCCAGCAGCGCGGGCGCCACGGGGAATGAGCAGTTCTTC
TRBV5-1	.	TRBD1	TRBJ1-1	CASSRGTGGTEAFF	TGCGCCAGCAGCCGGGGGACAGGAGGGACTGAAGCTTTCTTT
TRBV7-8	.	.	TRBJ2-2	CASSLALGNTGELFF	TGTGCCAGCAGCCTGGCCCTGGGCAACACCGGGGAGCTGTTTTTT
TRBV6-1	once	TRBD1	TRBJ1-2	CASRPGQGNYGYTF	TGTGCCAGCAGACCTGGACAGGGCAACTATGGCTACACCTTC
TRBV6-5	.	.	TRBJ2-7	CASSYSGGEQYF	TGTGCCAGCAGTTACTCGGGGGGAGAGCAGTACTTC
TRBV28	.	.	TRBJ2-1	CASSLGGPVDEQFF	TGTGCCAGCAGTTTGGGGGGGCCAGTCGATGAGCAGTTCTTC
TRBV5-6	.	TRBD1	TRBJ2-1	CASSTTRRDRDYNEQFF	TGTGCCAGCAGCACAACACGCCGGGACAGGGACTACAATGAGCAGTTCTTC
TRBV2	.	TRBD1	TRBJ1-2	CASNLKGTGSYGYTF	TGTGCCAGCAACCTCAAGGGGACAGGGTCGTATGGCTACACCTTC
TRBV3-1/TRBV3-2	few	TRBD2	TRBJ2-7	CASSFGTSAYEQYF	TGTGCCAGCAGCTTCGGGACTAGCGCCTACGAGCAGTACTTC
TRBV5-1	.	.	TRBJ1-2	CASSLSGAGYTF	TGCGCCAGCAGCCTGTCGGGGGCTGGCTACACCTTC